The entry below gives a single T cell receptor (beta chain) sequence along with its context. This sample is part of a study of CD8 T cells in Susac syndrome. Trimming cost V 2 bases and J 2 bases, with 7 bases left between them. The germline V gene has CDR1 LGHNT and CDR2 FRNRAP. The CDR3 extends over 13 amino acids. cDNA came from approximately 0.5 to 1 ug RNA primed by random hexamers. From the immunoSEQ multiplex PCR reads, TCRdb called clonotypes with MiXCR, one entry per CDR3 protein. The sample holds about 430,000 distinct CDR3 sequences, roughly 85% seen once. V and J are TRBV12-5 and TRBJ2-7; tentative D call: TRBD1 (5 bases). The sample consisted of CD8+ T cells from PBMCs. This clonotype originated in a human donor with multiple sclerosis. CDR3 nucleotides: TGTGCTAGTGGTTTGAGGGGAACCTACGAGCAGTACTTC. It specifies CASGLRGTYEQYF.